This entry is about one T cell receptor (beta chain). Its antigen remains unidentified. These data belong to a study of cytomegalovirus exposure and HLA in healthy donors. Study observations and caveats: Sequencing depth roughly uniform across donors was assumed in presence/absence analyses. Versus the approximately 700-donor mean, an Asian-associated ancestry cluster reportedly showed fewer N-insertions in a later analysis. Further analysis was carried out later, and it showed several of the most significant clusters appearing linked to common viral pathogens.

From germline, CDR1 is LNHNV and CDR2 YYDKDF (reference sequence). Trimming removed 1 base from V and 4 bases from J; junction bases left unmatched: 9. This CDR3 contains 17 residues. In the PCR, 60 Vbeta and 13 Jbeta primers were used. Clones were sequenced by immunoSEQ multiplex PCR, and TCRdb holds only the in-frame ones, with some missing. The sample has about 70,000 clones, 86% seen once; the top ten hold 2%. The TCR was taken from a woman aged 25 to 39 in good health and CMV-seronegative. The chain couples TRBV15 to TRBJ2-1; 8 positions match TRBD2. Sequences were obtained from PBMCs. This CDR3 reads CATSRGGLADNYNEQFF. In nucleotides, the CDR3 is TGTGCCACCAGCAGAGGCGGACTAGCAGATAATTACAATGAGCAGTTCTTC.